The clone carrying this T cell receptor beta chain occurred a few times. The junction differs from germline at one of its ends, possibly a read error. The CDR3 is 12 amino acids. Per the germline V gene, CDR1 is SGHTA and CDR2 is FQGNSA. These data belong to a study of blood T cells in healthy people across ages. The second PCR ran roughly 6 to 11 cycles with a sample-barcoded 5' primer and J-beta primers. TCRdb redid the calling of the 5' RACE reads with MiXCR, one entry per CDR3 protein. The data contain 1,500,000 or so distinct CDR3 sequences, 42% of them seen just once; the ten biggest clones take up just over 4%.

The sequence was obtained from a woman aged 18-29 years in good health. J is TRBJ1-2 and V is TRBV7-2; D not resolved. Sequenced sample: blood. CDR3 protein: CAGSSASTGYTF. Here the CDR3 DNA reads TGTGCCGGCAGCTCCGCATCAACTGGCTACACCTTC. Full variable domain (rest looked up from reference TRBV7-2 and TRBJ1-2): GAGVSQSPSNKVTEKGKDVELRCDPISGHTALYWYRQSLGQGLEFLIYFQGNSAPDKSGLPSDRFSAERTGGSVSTLTIQRTQQEDSAVYLCAGSSASTGYTFGSGTRLTVV.